The sequence of this T cell receptor (beta chain) was determined in a study of cytomegalovirus exposure and HLA in healthy donors. Whole-study results and caveats: Excluded: some indistinguishable V segments such as TRBV6-2 and TRBV6-3. Most TCR beta V segments were productive about 87% or about 30% of the time in an earlier analysis.

The germline V and J ends were trimmed by 0 bases and 4 bases, with 5 bases remaining between them. CDR3 length: 13 amino acids. Germline CDR1 reads SGHRS; CDR2 reads YFSETQ. PCR used 60 Vbeta primers and 13 Jbeta primers. Sequencing was performed with immunoSEQ multiplex PCR; in TCRdb, only in-frame clones are kept and a portion is missing. In the table there are over 85,000 clones, around 86% of which are singletons. Notes on this clone: The antigen is not known. The same CDR3 also results from other DNA sequences found in this sample.

The chain recombines TRBV5-1 with TRBJ1-3; D is unresolved. Sequencing used PBMCs. This receptor was taken from a man aged 40-55 years in good health and CMV-seronegative. The CDR3 sequence is CASSLGAGNTIYF. The CDR3 coding sequence is TGCGCCAGCAGCTTGGGTGCGGGAAACACCATATATTTT.